The TCR beta chain under discussion was sequenced for a study of blood T cell repertoires in COVID-19. Study overall: COVID-19 samples, acute and convalescent, were from the United States, Italy and Spain. The cDNA or gDNA used as material had been derived from T cells, B-cell-depleted T cells, or PBMCs.

Trimming cost V 1 base and J 2 bases, with 12 bases left between them. The CDR3 extends over 15 amino acids. Per the germline V gene, CDR1 is SGHRS and CDR2 is YFSETQ. Authors' methods: Researchers report that nucleated cell counts were estimated from reference gene primer amplification. Here immunoSEQ multiplex PCR was the method, and the copy in TCRdb shows in-frame clones only, minus some. V, J and clone size are taken as reported in that table, and D and trimming were inferred from the DNA itself. The sample lists 90,000 to 150,000 clones, 60% to 80% seen once, with over 6.5% in the top ten. The V and J genes are TRBV5-1 and TRBJ2-5; unclear D gene. Sequences were obtained from peripheral blood. The sequence came from a human donor in a cohort sampled during active COVID-19. The DNA for the CDR3 is TGCGCCAGCAGCTTGAGAGACTCGCGTCAAGAGACCCAGTACTTC. This sequence encodes CASSLRDSRQETQYF.